The source of this T cell receptor (beta chain) is a study of CD8 T cells in Susac syndrome. Study overall: Patients with Susac syndrome had blood drawn and were at that point therapy-naive, on corticosteroids, or on intravenous immunoglobulin alone. The study, taken as a whole, reports: Expansion of clones was not seen in the CD4+ T cell repertoires of Susac syndrome.

With random hexamers, roughly 0.45 to 1 ug RNA was reverse transcribed. Each CDR3 protein gets one entry after TCRdb re-called the immunoSEQ multiplex PCR reads with MiXCR. The sample includes 160,000 or so distinct CDR3 sequences, 85% to 95% of them seen just once. Germline CDR1 is SGHVS and CDR2 is FNYEAQ. The CDR3 is 15 amino acids. V lost 2 bases and J lost 2, with 13 bases in between. Note on this clonotype: As yet, its antigen is unknown.

This TCR derives from a human donor with Susac syndrome. Sequencing was carried out using CD4+ T cells from PBMCs. The rearrangement links TRBV7-6 to TRBJ2-7; tentatively, D is TRBD1 or TRBD2 (5 bases each). This CDR3 is CASSLFWGRTYEQYF. The CDR3 region has the DNA TGTGCCAGCAGCTTATTTTGGGGGAGAACCTACGAGCAGTACTTC.